A single sample is the source of the 17 T cell receptor beta chains below, sequenced in a study of vaccination and CD4 T cells after COVID-19. These receptors' targets are unknown. Sequenced with the Oncomine TCR Beta short-read assay was DNA taken from cultured CD4+ T cells. Using its own MiXCR run on the PCR reads, TCRdb lists one record per CDR3 protein. The sample carries some 16,000 distinct CDR3 sequences, approximately 50% recorded once. Treatment indicated: roughly ten-day PBMC culture with coronavirus spike peptide pools or control peptides (ViraFEST assay). The specimen was CD4+ T cells from blood, cultured in vitro, collected before SARS-CoV-2 vaccination. These receptors originate from a human donor who had recovered from COVID-19.

The chain couples TRBV6-4 to TRBJ1-2; unclear D gene. Trimming removed 2 bases at V and 4 bases at J, with 5 bases between. Germline CDR1 reads MRHNA; CDR2 reads SNTAGT. This CDR3 has 12 residues. The CDR3 nucleotides are TGTGCCAGCAGTGACGGCCTCTATGGCTACACCTTC. Residues: CASSDGLYGYTF.

CDR3 amino acids: CASSLEGPNTEAFF. Written as DNA, the CDR3 is TGTGCCAGCAGCTTGGAAGGACCGAACACTGAAGCTTTCTTT. J is TRBJ1-1 and V is TRBV5-4; no definite D call. Germline CDR1 SGHNT, CDR2 YYREEE (reference sequence). Trimming cost V 0 bases and J 1 base, with 7 bases left between them. This CDR3 contains 14 residues.

The rearrangement links TRBV15 to TRBJ1-5; a weak D match, TRBD1 (6 bases). Per germline, CDR1 LNHNV and CDR2 YYDKDF (reference sequence). Trimming shortened V by 4 bases and J by 3 bases, and 10 bases separated the two germline ends. The CDR3 is 14 residues long. CDR3 protein: CATSTAGDNQPQHF. The DNA for the CDR3 is TGTGCCACCAGCACTGCAGGGGACAATCAGCCCCAGCATTTT.

This clonotype was seen more than once but under ten times. The chain is built from TRBV27 and TRBJ2-1, with D perhaps assigned TRBD1 or TRBD2 (5 bases each). Germline V CDR1 and CDR2: MNHEY, SMNVEV (reference sequence). V lost 1 base, J lost 7 bases, and 14 bases lay in between. This CDR3 has 15 amino acids. CDR3 region: CASSLLAGWRNEQFF. In DNA form, the CDR3 reads TGTGCCAGCAGTTTATTGGCAGGGTGGAGGAATGAGCAGTTCTTC.

This clonotype has a handful of counts. CDR3 nucleotides: TGTGCCAGCAACGACAGATTTGGTGGCTACACCTTC. Its translation is CASNDRFGGYTF. The chain is built from TRBV27 and TRBJ1-2, with TRBD1 as a possible D gene (5 bases). The CDR3 spans 12 residues. Deletions cut 7 bases from V and 7 bases from J, with 13 bases between. Germline V gene data show CDR1 as MNHEY and CDR2 as SMNVEV (reference sequence).

This clonotype was seen more than once but under ten times. The V gene is TRBV20-1, the J gene TRBJ2-3; D not certain. Germline CDR1 DFQATT, CDR2 SNEGSKA (reference sequence). V lost 6 bases and J lost 4, with 8 bases in between. This CDR3 is 11 amino acids long. CDR3 sequence (DNA): TGCAGTGCACCCCTCGCAGATACGCAGTATTTT. Its translation is CSAPLADTQYF.

Here the CDR3 reads CASSRDRGDNSPLHF. CDR3 in DNA: TGTGCCAGCTCACGTGACAGGGGGGATAATTCACCCCTCCACTTT. J is TRBJ1-6 and V is TRBV18; 9 bases match TRBD1. V was pared by 4 bases and J by 5 bases, with 3 bases of the junction left unmatched. The CDR3 consists of 15 residues. Germline-derived CDR1 and CDR2 are KGHSH and LQKENI.

This chain joins TRBV30 and TRBJ2-7; no reliable D call. Germline CDR1 GTSNPN, CDR2 SVGIG (reference sequence). V was trimmed by 2 bases and J by 0 bases, leaving 11 bases between them. This CDR3 spans 14 amino acids. The CDR3 sequence is CAWSWSALSYEQYF. The CDR3 DNA reads TGTGCCTGGAGTTGGTCAGCACTCTCCTACGAGCAGTACTTC.

This clonotype was detected a few times. This chain connects TRBV2 to TRBJ2-5; 7 nucleotides line up with TRBD2. From germline, CDR1 is SNHLY and CDR2 FYNNEI. V lost 4 bases and J lost 4; bases outside the gene matches: 9. The CDR3 is made up of 15 amino acids. The CDR3 region is CASSALRGEAETQYF. Written as DNA, the CDR3 is TGTGCCAGCAGTGCCCTCCGGGGGGAGGCAGAGACCCAGTACTTC.

The chain recombines TRBV27 with TRBJ1-2, with 9 bases matching TRBD1. Trimming cost V 3 bases and J 8 bases; bases outside gene matches: 4. This CDR3 comprises 13 residues. Looked up from germline, CDR1 is MNHEY and CDR2 is SMNVEV (reference sequence). Here the CDR3 reads CASSFGTGRGYTF. CDR3 in DNA: TGTGCCAGCAGTTTTGGGACAGGGCGAGGCTACACCTTC.

The chain is built from TRBV7-3 and TRBJ2-5; unclear D gene. V was clipped by 3 bases and J by 1 base, with 6 bases between them. There are 13 residues in the CDR3. CDR1 SGHTA and CDR2 FQGTGA come from the germline V gene. In DNA, the CDR3 is TGTGCCAGCAGCTTTATGGTCCAAGAGACCCAGTACTTC. It is translated as CASSFMVQETQYF.

V usage is TRBV6-1 and J usage is TRBJ1-1; D gene unclear. This CDR3 has 14 amino acids. Germline CDR1 is MNHNS and CDR2 is SASEGT. V gave up 6 bases and J gave up 0 bases, with 11 bases separating them. The CDR3 DNA sequence: TGTGCCAGCAGGCGGAACGTAATGAACACTGAAGCTTTCTTT. Translation gives CASRRNVMNTEAFF.

The rearrangement links TRBV7-8 to TRBJ2-3, with 12 bases aligning to TRBD2. CDR1 is SGHVS, CDR2 FQNEAQ, per germline. The CDR3 length is 16 residues. The V segment lost 5 bases and the J segment 2 bases; nucleotides outside the gene matches: 5. In DNA, the CDR3 is TGTGCCAGCAGCCCCGGACTAGCGGGGCACACAGATACGCAGTATTTT. This encodes CASSPGLAGHTDTQYF.

The chain couples TRBV20-1 to TRBJ1-6, with D hard to call. Between the trimmed V and J ends, which lost 6 bases and 7 bases, there was a span of 19 bases. This CDR3 has 15 residues. The V gene's germline CDR1 is DFQATT and CDR2 SNEGSKA (reference sequence). CDR3 amino acids: CSARSPSNPNSPLHF. The CDR3 coding sequence is TGCAGTGCAAGGTCCCCGAGTAACCCCAATTCACCCCTCCACTTT.

V and J are TRBV6-5 and TRBJ2-7; TRBD2 agrees at 7 bases. V trimming: 2 bases; J trimming: 3 bases; junction bases outside the gene matches: 1. Per the germline V gene, CDR1 is MNHEY and CDR2 is SVGAGI. There are 13 residues in the CDR3. The CDR3 nucleotides read TGTGCCAGCAGTTACCGGGGGGTCTACGAGCAGTACTTC. Its protein is CASSYRGVYEQYF.

The gene calls are TRBV6-1 and TRBJ1-3, with D maybe TRBD1 (5 bases). Germline assignment: CDR1 MNHNS and CDR2 SASEGT. V lost 4 bases and J 0 bases, leaving 13 bases between the germline ends. CDR3 length: 16 amino acids. The CDR3 spells CASSGLLGTSGNTIYF. The CDR3 region has the DNA TGTGCCAGCAGTGGACTCCTCGGGACCTCTGGAAACACCATATATTTT.

The rearrangement joins TRBV7-9 to TRBJ2-7; 10 bases line up with TRBD2. CDR3 length: 18 residues. Germline CDR1 SEHNR, CDR2 FQNEAQ (reference sequence). V lost 5 bases to trimming and J lost 4 bases; unmatched junction nucleotides: 17. CDR3 in amino acids: CASSPTGTSVLEGYEQYF. Here the CDR3 DNA reads TGTGCCAGCAGCCCCACCGGGACTAGCGTCTTAGAGGGGTACGAGCAGTACTTC.